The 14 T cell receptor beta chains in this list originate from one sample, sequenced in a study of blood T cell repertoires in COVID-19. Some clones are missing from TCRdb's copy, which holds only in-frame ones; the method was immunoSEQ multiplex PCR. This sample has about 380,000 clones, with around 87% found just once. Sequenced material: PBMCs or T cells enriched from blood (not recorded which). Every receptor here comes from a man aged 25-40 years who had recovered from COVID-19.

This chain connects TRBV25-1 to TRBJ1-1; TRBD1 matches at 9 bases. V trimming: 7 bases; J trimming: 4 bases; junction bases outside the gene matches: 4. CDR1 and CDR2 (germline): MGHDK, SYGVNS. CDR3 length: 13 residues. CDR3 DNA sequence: TGTGCCAGCAAGGACAGGGGCCTCACTGAAGCTTTCTTT. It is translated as CASKDRGLTEAFF. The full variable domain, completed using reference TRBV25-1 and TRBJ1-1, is EADIYQTPRYLVIGTGKKITLECSQTMGHDKMYWYQQDPGMELHLIHYSYGVNSTEKGDLSSESTVSRIRTEHFPLTLESARPSHTSQYLCASKDRGLTEAFFGQGTRLTVV.

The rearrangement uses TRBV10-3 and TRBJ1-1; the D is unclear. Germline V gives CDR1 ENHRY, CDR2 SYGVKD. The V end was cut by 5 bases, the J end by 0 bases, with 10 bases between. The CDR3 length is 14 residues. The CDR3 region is CAISQDRVNTEAFF. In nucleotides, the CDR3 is TGTGCCATCAGTCAAGACCGGGTGAACACTGAAGCTTTCTTT.

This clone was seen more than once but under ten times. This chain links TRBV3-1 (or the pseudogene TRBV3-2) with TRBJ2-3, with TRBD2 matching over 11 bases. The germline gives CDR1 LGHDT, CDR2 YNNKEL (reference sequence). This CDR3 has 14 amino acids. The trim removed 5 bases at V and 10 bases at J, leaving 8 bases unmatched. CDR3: CASSEGTSGGAQYF. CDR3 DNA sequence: TGTGCCAGCAGCGAGGGGACTAGCGGAGGAGCGCAGTATTTT.

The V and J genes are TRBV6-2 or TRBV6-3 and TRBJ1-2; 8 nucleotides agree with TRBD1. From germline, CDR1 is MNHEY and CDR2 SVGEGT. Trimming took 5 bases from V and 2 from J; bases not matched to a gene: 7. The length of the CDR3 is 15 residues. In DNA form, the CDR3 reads TGTGCCAGCAGTATACGGACAGGGACGAACTATGGCTACACCTTC. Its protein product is CASSIRTGTNYGYTF.

The CDR3 protein is CASSYSSGEGRGPQYF. Here the CDR3 DNA reads TGTGCCAGCAGTTACTCCAGCGGGGAGGGCCGGGGGCCCCAGTACTTC. J is TRBJ2-5 and V is TRBV6-2 or TRBV6-3; possible D gene TRBD2, 7 bases. V was trimmed by 0 bases and J by 9 bases, leaving 20 bases between them. This CDR3 is built from 16 residues. Germline CDR1 is MNHEY and CDR2 is SVGEGT.

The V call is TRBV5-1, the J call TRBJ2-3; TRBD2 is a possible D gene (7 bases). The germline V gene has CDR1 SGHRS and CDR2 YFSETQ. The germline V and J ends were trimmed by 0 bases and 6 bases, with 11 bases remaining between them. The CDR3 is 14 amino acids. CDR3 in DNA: TGCGCCAGCAGCTTGGAGGGGGGGGCCGATACGCAGTATTTT. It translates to CASSLEGGADTQYF.

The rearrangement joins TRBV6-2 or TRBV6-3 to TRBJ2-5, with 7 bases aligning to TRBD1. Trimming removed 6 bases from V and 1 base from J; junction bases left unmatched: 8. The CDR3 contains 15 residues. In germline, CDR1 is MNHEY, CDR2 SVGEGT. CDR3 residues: CASSPGTVTQETQYF. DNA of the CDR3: TGTGCCAGCAGCCCCGGGACAGTTACCCAAGAGACCCAGTACTTC.

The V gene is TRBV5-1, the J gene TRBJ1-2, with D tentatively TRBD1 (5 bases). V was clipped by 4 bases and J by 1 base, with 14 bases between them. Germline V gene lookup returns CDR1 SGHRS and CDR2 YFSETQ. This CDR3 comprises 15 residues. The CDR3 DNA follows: TGCGCCAGCAGCGATATGACAGATTTTAACTATGGCTACACCTTC. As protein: CASSDMTDFNYGYTF.

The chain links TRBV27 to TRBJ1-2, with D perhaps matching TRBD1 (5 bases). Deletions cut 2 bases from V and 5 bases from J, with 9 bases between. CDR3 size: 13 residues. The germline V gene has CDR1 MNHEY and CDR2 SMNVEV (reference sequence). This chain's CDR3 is CASSLTGRYGYTF. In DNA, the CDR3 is TGTGCCAGCAGTTTAACAGGACGATATGGCTACACCTTC.

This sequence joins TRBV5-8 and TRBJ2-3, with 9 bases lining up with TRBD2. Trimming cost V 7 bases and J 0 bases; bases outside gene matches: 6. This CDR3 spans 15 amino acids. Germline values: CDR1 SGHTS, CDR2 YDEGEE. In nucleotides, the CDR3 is TGTGCCAGCTGTCGGGCGGGGGGGAGCACAGATACGCAGTATTTT. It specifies CASCRAGGSTDTQYF.

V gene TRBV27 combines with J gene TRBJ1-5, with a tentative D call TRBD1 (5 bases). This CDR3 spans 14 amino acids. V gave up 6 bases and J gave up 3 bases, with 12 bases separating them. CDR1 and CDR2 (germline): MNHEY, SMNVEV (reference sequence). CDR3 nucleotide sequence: TGTGCCAGCAGGAGCTTAGGGGTCAATCAGCCCCAGCATTTT. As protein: CASRSLGVNQPQHF.

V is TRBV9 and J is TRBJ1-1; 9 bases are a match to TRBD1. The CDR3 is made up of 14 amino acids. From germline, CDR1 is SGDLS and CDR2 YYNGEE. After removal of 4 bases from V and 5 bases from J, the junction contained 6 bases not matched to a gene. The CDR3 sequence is CASSTRQGGTEAFF. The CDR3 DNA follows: TGTGCCAGCAGCACCCGACAGGGGGGGACTGAAGCTTTCTTT.

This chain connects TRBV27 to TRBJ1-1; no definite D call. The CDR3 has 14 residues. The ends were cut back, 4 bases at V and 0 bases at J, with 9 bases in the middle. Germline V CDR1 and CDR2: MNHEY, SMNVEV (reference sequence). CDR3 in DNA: TGTGCCAGCAGTTCGTCCCCCGTGAACACTGAAGCTTTCTTT. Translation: CASSSSPVNTEAFF.

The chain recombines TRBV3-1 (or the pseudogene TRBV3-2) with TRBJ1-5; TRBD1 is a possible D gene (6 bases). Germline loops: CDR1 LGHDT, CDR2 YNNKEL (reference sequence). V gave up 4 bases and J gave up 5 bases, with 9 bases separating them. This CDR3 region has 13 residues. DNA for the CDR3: TGTGCCAGCAGCCGAGGACAGTATCAGCCCCAGCATTTT. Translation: CASSRGQYQPQHF.